This TCR beta chain was documented in a study of control samples from healthy donors and cancer patients. Germline V gives CDR1 SGHTA, CDR2 FQGNSA. This CDR3 has 15 amino acids. Trimming shortened V by 2 bases and J by 0 bases, and 8 bases separated the two germline ends. Sequenced by immunoSEQ multiplex PCR; TCRdb stores in-frame clones only, minus some. The sample lists roughly 170,000 clones; around 93% were seen once. The V gene is TRBV7-2, the J gene TRBJ2-1, with D uncertain. The TCR sequence derives from a woman aged 60 to 75 in good health. Sequences were obtained from blood. The DNA of the CDR3 is TGTGCCAGCAGCTTAACTTATATCTCCTACAATGAGCAGTTCTTC. Translation: CASSLTYISYNEQFF. The whole variable domain, filled in from reference TRBV7-2 and TRBJ2-1, reads GAGVSQSPSNKVTEKGKDVELRCDPISGHTALYWYRQSLGQGLEFLIYFQGNSAPDKSGLPSDRFSAERTGGSVSTLTIQRTQQEDSAVYLCASSLTYISYNEQFFGPGTRLTVL.